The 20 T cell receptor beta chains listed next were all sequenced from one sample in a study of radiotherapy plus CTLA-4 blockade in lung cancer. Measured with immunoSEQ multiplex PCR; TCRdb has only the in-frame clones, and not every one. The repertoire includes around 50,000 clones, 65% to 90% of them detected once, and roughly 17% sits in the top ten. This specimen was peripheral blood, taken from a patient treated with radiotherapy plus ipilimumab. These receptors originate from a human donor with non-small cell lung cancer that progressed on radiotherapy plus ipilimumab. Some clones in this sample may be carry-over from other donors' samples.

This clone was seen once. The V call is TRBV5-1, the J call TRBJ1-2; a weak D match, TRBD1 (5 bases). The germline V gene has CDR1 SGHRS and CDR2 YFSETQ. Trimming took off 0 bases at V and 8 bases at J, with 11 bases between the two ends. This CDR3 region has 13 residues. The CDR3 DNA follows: TGCGCCAGCAGCTTGGGGGCAGGGAACGGCTACACCTTC. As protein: CASSLGAGNGYTF.

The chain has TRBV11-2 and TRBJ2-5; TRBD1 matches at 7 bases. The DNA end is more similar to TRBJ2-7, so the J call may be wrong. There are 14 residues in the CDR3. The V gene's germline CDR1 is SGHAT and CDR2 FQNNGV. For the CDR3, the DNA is TGTGCCAGCAGCTCGATACAGGGGTCCGACGAGCAGTACTTC. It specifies CASSSIQGSDEQYF.

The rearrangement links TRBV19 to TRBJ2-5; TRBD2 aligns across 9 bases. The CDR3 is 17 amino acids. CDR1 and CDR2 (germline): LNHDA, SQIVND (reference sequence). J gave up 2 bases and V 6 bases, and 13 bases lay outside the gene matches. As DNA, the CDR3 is TGTGCCAGTAGGCGGTCGGTCGGGCTAGCGGGACAAGAGACCCAGTACTTC. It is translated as CASRRSVGLAGQETQYF.

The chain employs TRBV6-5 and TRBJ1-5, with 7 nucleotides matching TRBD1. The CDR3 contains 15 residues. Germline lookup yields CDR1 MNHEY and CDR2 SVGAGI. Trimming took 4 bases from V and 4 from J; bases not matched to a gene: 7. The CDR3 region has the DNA TGTGCCAGCAGTTTGACAGGGAACCCTAATCAGCCCCAGCATTTT. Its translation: CASSLTGNPNQPQHF.

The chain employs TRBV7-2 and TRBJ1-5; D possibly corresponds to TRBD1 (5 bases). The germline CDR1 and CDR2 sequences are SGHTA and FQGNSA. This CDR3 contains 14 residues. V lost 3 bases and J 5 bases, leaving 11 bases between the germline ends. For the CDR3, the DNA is TGTGCCAGCAGCTTCAGCCAGGGTGATCAGCCCCAGCATTTT. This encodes CASSFSQGDQPQHF.

The CDR3 region has the DNA TGTGCCAGCAGCGTAGCGGGAGGAAGGAGTACCGGGGAGCTGTTTTTT. It is translated as CASSVAGGRSTGELFF. V and J are TRBV9 and TRBJ2-2; 7 bases are shared with TRBD2. Germline V CDR1 and CDR2: SGDLS, YYNGEE. The V and J ends lost 0 bases and 5 bases, in that order; junction bases with no gene match: 7. CDR3 size: 16 residues.

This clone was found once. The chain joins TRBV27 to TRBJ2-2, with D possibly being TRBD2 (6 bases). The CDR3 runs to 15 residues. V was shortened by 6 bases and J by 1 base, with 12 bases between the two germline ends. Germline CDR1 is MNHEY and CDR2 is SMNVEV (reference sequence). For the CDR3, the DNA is TGTGCCAGCAGCGTGTTAGCGGAGAACACCGGGGAGCTGTTTTTT. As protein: CASSVLAENTGELFF.

CDR3 residues: CASSNTMGQGLNTIYF. The CDR3 nucleotides are TGTGCCAGCAGCAATACCATGGGACAGGGGTTAAACACCATATATTTT. This chain links TRBV28 with TRBJ1-3; 10 positions agree with TRBD1. The CDR3 has 16 amino acids. Germline assignment: CDR1 MDHEN and CDR2 SYDVKM. After removal of 6 bases from V and 6 bases from J, the junction contained 11 bases not matched to a gene.

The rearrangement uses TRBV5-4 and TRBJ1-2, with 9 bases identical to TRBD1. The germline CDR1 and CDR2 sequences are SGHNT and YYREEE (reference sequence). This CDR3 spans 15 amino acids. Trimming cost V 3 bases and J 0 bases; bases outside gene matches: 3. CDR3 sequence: CASSSGQGTNYGYTF. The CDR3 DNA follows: TGTGCCAGCAGCTCCGGACAGGGGACTAACTATGGCTACACCTTC.

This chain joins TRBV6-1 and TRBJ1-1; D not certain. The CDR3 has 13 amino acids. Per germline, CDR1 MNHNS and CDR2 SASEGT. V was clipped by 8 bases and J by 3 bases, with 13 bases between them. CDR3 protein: CASFYQRYTEAFF. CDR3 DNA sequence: TGTGCCAGCTTTTATCAGCGCTACACTGAAGCTTTCTTT.

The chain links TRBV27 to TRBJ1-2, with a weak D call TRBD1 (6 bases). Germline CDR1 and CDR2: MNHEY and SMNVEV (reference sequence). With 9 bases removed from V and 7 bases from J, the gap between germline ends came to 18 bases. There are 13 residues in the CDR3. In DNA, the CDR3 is TGTGCCAGTAGATCGTCAGGGGTCAGTGGCTACACCTTC. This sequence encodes CASRSSGVSGYTF.

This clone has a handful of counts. CDR3 bases: TGTGCCAGCAGCTTAGTACCAGGCACTGAAGCTTTCTTT. This codes for CASSLVPGTEAFF. The chain is built from TRBV7-8 and TRBJ1-1; no clear D gene. V was trimmed by 1 base and J by 4 bases, leaving 7 bases between them. The CDR3 length is 13 residues. Germline CDR1 reads SGHVS; CDR2 reads FQNEAQ.

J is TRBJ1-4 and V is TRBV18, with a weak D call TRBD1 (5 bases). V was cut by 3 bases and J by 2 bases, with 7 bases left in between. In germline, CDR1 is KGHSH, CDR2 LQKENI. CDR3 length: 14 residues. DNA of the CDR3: TGTGCCAGCTCACCGACAGTTACTAATGAAAAACTGTTTTTT. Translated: CASSPTVTNEKLFF.

The DNA of the CDR3 is TGTGCCAGCAGCGTAGCCGAACAGGGGGTGTCGAATAACTATGGCTACACCTTC. This sequence encodes CASSVAEQGVSNNYGYTF. This chain connects TRBV9 to TRBJ1-2; 8 nucleotides line up with TRBD1. The germline CDR1 and CDR2 sequences are SGDLS and YYNGEE. The CDR3 spans 18 residues. The J segment lost 1 base and the V segment lost 0 bases, leaving 11 bases of the junction unmatched.

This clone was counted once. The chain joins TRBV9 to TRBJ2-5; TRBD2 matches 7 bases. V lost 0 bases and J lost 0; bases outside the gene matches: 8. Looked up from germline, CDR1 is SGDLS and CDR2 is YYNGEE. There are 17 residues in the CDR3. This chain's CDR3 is CASSVGGGRRYQETQYF. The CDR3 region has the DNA TGTGCCAGCAGCGTAGGGGGGGGTCGGAGGTACCAAGAGACCCAGTACTTC.

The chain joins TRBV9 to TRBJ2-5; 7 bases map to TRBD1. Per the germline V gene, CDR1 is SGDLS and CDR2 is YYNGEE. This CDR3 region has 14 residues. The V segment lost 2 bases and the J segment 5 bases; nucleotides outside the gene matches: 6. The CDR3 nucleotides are TGTGCCAGCAGCGTTAGGGGGCCATGGGAGACCCAGTACTTC. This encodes CASSVRGPWETQYF.

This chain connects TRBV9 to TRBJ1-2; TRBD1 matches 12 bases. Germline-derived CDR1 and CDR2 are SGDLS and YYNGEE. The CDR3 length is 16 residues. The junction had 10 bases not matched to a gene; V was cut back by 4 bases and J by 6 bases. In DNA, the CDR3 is TGTGCCAGCAGCAAAAGGGGGACAGGGGGCGCCGATGGCTACACCTTC. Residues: CASSKRGTGGADGYTF.

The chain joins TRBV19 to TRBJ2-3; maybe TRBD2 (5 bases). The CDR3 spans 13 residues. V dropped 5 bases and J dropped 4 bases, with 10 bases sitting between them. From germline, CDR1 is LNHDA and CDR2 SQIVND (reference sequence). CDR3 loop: CASSSTMADTQYF. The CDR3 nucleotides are TGTGCCAGTAGTTCGACTATGGCAGATACGCAGTATTTT.

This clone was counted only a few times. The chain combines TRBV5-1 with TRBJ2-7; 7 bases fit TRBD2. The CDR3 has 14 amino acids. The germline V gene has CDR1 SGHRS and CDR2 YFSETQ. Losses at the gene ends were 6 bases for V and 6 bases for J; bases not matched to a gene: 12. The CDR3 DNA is TGCGCCAGCACATTCGGACTAGGAAGTGGCGAGCAGTACTTC. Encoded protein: CASTFGLGSGEQYF.

The CDR3: CASSPGLAGARSGANVLTF. The CDR3 DNA reads TGCGCCAGCAGCCCGGGACTAGCGGGGGCCCGCTCTGGGGCCAACGTCCTGACTTTC. The genes are TRBV4-1 and TRBJ2-6; 14 bases match TRBD2. CDR3 length: 19 amino acids. Germline V CDR1 and CDR2: MGHRA, YSYEKL. The V and J ends lost 4 bases and 0 bases, in that order; junction bases with no gene match: 5.